This entry lists 2 T cell receptor beta chains sequenced from one sample in a study of response to subunit inactivated influenza vaccine. TCRdb used MiXCR to reprocess the RT-PCR reads, holding one entry per CDR3 protein. The table has under 950,000 distinct CDR3 sequences, around 20% seen once; the top ten hold 9.5% to 13%. The source was PBMCs from blood, collected more than 4 days after vaccination. These receptors all stem from a man between 50 and 59 years old who received an inactivated influenza vaccine.

This chain connects TRBV1 to TRBJ1-1; the table's D call of TRBD1 was not tested on the DNA. TRBV1 is marked as a pseudogene. CDR3 length: 11 residues. The CDR3 DNA is TGCACCAGCAGCTCGGGGCTTGAAGCTTTCTTT. It yields the protein CTSSSGLEAFF.

This clonotype appeared a few times. The chain joins TRBV20-1 to TRBJ1-1; possible D gene TRBD1, 5 bases. Per the germline V gene, CDR1 is DFQATT and CDR2 is SNEGSKA (reference sequence). V was cut by 6 bases and J by 10 bases, with 12 bases left in between. This CDR3 contains 10 residues. CDR3 protein: CSARDPAAFF. CDR3 in DNA: TGCAGTGCCCGGGACCCGGCAGCTTTCTTT.